The T cell receptor beta chain described here comes from a study of blood T cell repertoires in COVID-19. Measured with immunoSEQ multiplex PCR; TCRdb has only the in-frame clones, and not every one. This table has 200,000 to 250,000 clones, about 81% appearing once. In germline, CDR1 is KGHDR, CDR2 SFDVKD. Trimming took 3 bases from V and 4 from J, leaving 14 bases between them. CDR3 size: 16 residues. A Seattle source enrolled patients during active infection and followed them longitudinally. Material: peripheral blood. V usage is TRBV24-1 and J usage is TRBJ2-2, with a weak D call TRBD1 (6 bases). This TCR derives from an elderly woman with COVID-19, enrolled during active disease. CDR3 nucleotide sequence: TGTGCCACCAGTGATCGAATACAGGGTCCCACCGGGGAGCTGTTTTTT. Its protein is CATSDRIQGPTGELFF.